The clone carrying this T cell receptor (beta chain) appeared a few times. Combining iRepertoire HTBI primers with Arm-PCR of CDR3 regions, the authors built TCR beta libraries. MiXCR, run by TCRdb on the multiplex PCR reads, gives a single entry per CDR3 protein. The repertoire holds around 400,000 distinct CDR3 sequences, with 23% as singletons. Specified time point: persistent/refractory GD, antithyroid drugs over 5 years with positive TRAb. Researchers made the TCR library from RNA that was extracted from PBMCs. J was trimmed by 2 bases and V by 2 bases; bases with no gene match: 8. Germline V gene data show CDR1 as GTSNPN and CDR2 as SVGIG (reference sequence). The CDR3 is 15 residues long. This sample is part of a study of regulatory T cells in long-lasting Graves disease.

The sequence derives from a female donor with Graves disease. J is TRBJ2-7 and V is TRBV30; 8 bases are shared with TRBD2. Source: peripheral blood mononuclear cells (PBMCs), taken when the disease was refractory, from a patient treated with antithyroid drugs. DNA of the CDR3: TGTGCCTGGAGTCTACGGCCGGGAGGGGCCTACGAGCAGTACTTC. Its translation: CAWSLRPGGAYEQYF.